A single sample gave rise to the 13 T cell receptor beta chains below, sequenced in a study of blood T cell repertoires in COVID-19. Repertoires were generated with immunoSEQ multiplex PCR, while TCRdb's copy carries only in-frame clones and drops some. The repertoire holds around 120,000 clones, with 71% as singletons. Sequenced sample: peripheral blood. The origin of the receptors is a human donor with acute or convalescent COVID-19. The donor label of this sample is uncertain.

The chain couples TRBV3-1 (or the pseudogene TRBV3-2) to TRBJ1-2; 8 bases fit TRBD1. Germline values: CDR1 LGHDT, CDR2 YNNKEL (reference sequence). The trim removed 0 bases at V and 8 bases at J, leaving 11 bases unmatched. The CDR3 runs 16 residues. The CDR3 sequence: CASSQERWTGHWGYTF. CDR3 bases: TGTGCCAGCAGCCAAGAAAGGTGGACAGGGCACTGGGGCTACACCTTC.

The rearrangement uses TRBV2 and TRBJ1-2, with 10 bases that match TRBD1. Germline CDR1 and CDR2: SNHLY and FYNNEI. Unmatched junction bases numbered 6, after V lost 4 bases and J lost 4 bases. This CDR3 comprises 15 residues. The CDR3 sequence: CASSGQGALVYGYTF. CDR3 DNA: TGTGCCAGCAGTGGACAGGGGGCGCTTGTCTATGGCTACACCTTC.

The chain carries TRBV5-1 and TRBJ1-1, with a possible D match to TRBD1 (6 bases). Germline assignment: CDR1 SGHRS and CDR2 YFSETQ. V shed 2 bases and J shed 0 bases, with 11 bases lying between them. The CDR3 sequence is 15 residues long. The CDR3 nucleotides read TGCGCCAGCAGCTTCCAGGGACACCTGAACACTGAAGCTTTCTTT. Protein product: CASSFQGHLNTEAFF. The complete variable domain, with remaining parts taken from reference TRBV5-1 and TRBJ1-1, reads KAGVTQTPRYLIKTRGQQVTLSCSPISGHRSVSWYQQTPGQGLQFLFEYFSETQRNKGNFPGRFSGRQFSNSRSEMNVSTLELGDSALYLCASSFQGHLNTEAFFGQGTRLTVV.

The V gene is TRBV7-3, the J gene TRBJ2-2, with D hard to call. The V end lost 2 bases, the J end lost 1 base, and 8 bases lay between the germline ends. This CDR3 contains 15 residues. Germline V lookup: CDR1 SGHTA, CDR2 FQGTGA. The CDR3 loop is CASSLLGENTGELFF. The CDR3 nucleotides read TGTGCCAGCAGCTTACTGGGCGAGAACACCGGGGAGCTGTTTTTT.

This clone was picked up one time. The chain is built from TRBV18 and TRBJ1-6; D not resolved. Germline V gives CDR1 KGHSH, CDR2 LQKENI. V was clipped by 6 bases and J by 8 bases, with 11 bases between them. CDR3 length: 13 amino acids. CDR3 bases: TGTGCCAGCTCCCTCGTTCGGGATTCACCCCTCCACTTT. It yields the protein CASSLVRDSPLHF.

The V call is TRBV20-1, the J call TRBJ1-3; TRBD1 is a possible D gene (5 bases). From germline, CDR1 is DFQATT and CDR2 SNEGSKA (reference sequence). The CDR3 runs 11 residues. V shed 7 bases and J shed 2 bases, with 6 bases lying between them. CDR3 loop: CSGTTGNTIYF. In DNA form, the CDR3 reads TGCAGTGGGACAACTGGAAACACCATATATTTT.

The rearrangement links TRBV6-5 to TRBJ2-1; D may be TRBD2 (5 bases). The V and J ends lost 7 bases and 8 bases respectively, with 18 bases between them. Germline V lookup: CDR1 MNHEY, CDR2 SVGAGI. The CDR3 contains 14 residues. Written as DNA, the CDR3 is TGTGCCAGCACGTCTTTATCCCGGCGGGATGAGCAGTTCTTC. Amino acids: CASTSLSRRDEQFF.

CDR3: CASSLTSDGGQPQHF. CDR3 sequence (DNA): TGTGCCAGTTCTCTAACCTCGGACGGGGGACAGCCCCAGCATTTT. The chain couples TRBV19 to TRBJ1-5; D is perhaps TRBD1 (5 bases). V was cut by 8 bases and J by 7 bases, with 21 bases left in between. Germline V gene lookup returns CDR1 LNHDA and CDR2 SQIVND (reference sequence). The CDR3 has 15 amino acids. The whole variable domain, filled in from reference TRBV19 and TRBJ1-5, reads DGGITQSPKYLFRKEGQNVTLSCEQNLNHDAMYWYRQDPGQGLRLIYYSQIVNDFQKGDIAEGYSVSREKKESFPLTVTSAQKNPTAFYLCASSLTSDGGQPQHFGDGTRLSIL.

The V and J genes are TRBV27 and TRBJ2-1; 9 bases are shared with TRBD2. The V gene's germline CDR1 is MNHEY and CDR2 SMNVEV (reference sequence). The CDR3 has 15 amino acids. The junction had 11 bases not matched to a gene; V was cut back by 5 bases and J by 9 bases. CDR3 sequence (DNA): TGTGCCAGCAGTCCCCCCCGCGGGGGGGCTGTTGAGCAGTTCTTC. Protein: CASSPPRGGAVEQFF.

The chain employs TRBV28 and TRBJ2-7; D is perhaps TRBD2 (6 bases). The CDR3 runs to 13 residues. Germline CDR1 reads MDHEN; CDR2 reads SYDVKM. Trimming shortened V by 3 bases and J by 7 bases, and 13 bases separated the two germline ends. CDR3 protein: CASSFLWGGEQYV. CDR3 sequence (DNA): TGTGCCAGCAGTTTTCTGTGGGGAGGTGAGCAGTACGTC.

The chain combines TRBV7-9 with TRBJ2-3; 9 bases align to TRBD2. CDR3 length equals 15 residues. Germline V gene sequence: CDR1 SEHNR, CDR2 FQNEAQ (reference sequence). V was clipped by 6 bases and J by 1 base; unmatched bases: 5. DNA of the CDR3: TGTGCCAGCAGTGTAAGACTAGCGGGCACAGATACGCAGTATTTT. Its translation is CASSVRLAGTDTQYF.

This chain uses TRBV11-2 with TRBJ2-5; 8 bases align to TRBD2. This CDR3 is 14 amino acids long. Germline CDR1 reads SGHAT; CDR2 reads FQNNGV. J was trimmed by 5 bases and V by 5 bases; bases with no gene match: 7. The CDR3 bases are TGTGCCAGCAGCCCCCAAGCGGGGGTGGAGACCCAGTACTTC. It encodes CASSPQAGVETQYF.

The rearrangement uses TRBV12-3 or TRBV12-4 and TRBJ2-7; 9 positions match TRBD1. With V trimmed by 9 bases and J by 6 bases, 0 bases remained unmatched. CDR3 size: 10 residues. Here the CDR3 DNA reads TGTGCCAGGGACAGGGGCGAGCAGTACGTC. Translated, it gives CARDRGEQYV.